This T cell receptor beta chain stems from a study of T-cell reconstitution after alpha-beta-depleted transplantation in children. This CDR3 has 18 amino acids. After removal of 5 bases from V and 5 bases from J, the junction contained 15 bases not matched to a gene. Germline values: CDR1 SGHAT, CDR2 FQNNGV. Unique molecular identifiers featured in how the TCRbeta library was prepared. TCRdb recomputed calls from the PCR reads with MiXCR, one row per CDR3 protein. The table has some 600,000 distinct CDR3 sequences, around 13% seen once; the top ten hold over 2%. Sample: PBMCs, mostly from graft donor cells, taken 360 days after TCRalphabeta/CD19-depleted stem cell transplant. The rearrangement uses TRBV11-2 and TRBJ2-5; 12 bases align to TRBD2. The clonotype originates from a male patient aged 10 to 17 who had a stem cell transplant for acute myeloid leukemia, so the T cells may come from the graft donor. The CDR3 DNA reads TGTGCCAGCAGCCATCGGACTAGCGGGATAAGCCGGACGGAGACCCAGTACTTC. This codes for CASSHRTSGISRTETQYF.